Listed below are T cell receptor beta chains from one sample, sequenced in a study of blood T cells in healthy people across ages. From the 5' RACE reads, TCRdb called clonotypes with MiXCR, one entry per CDR3 protein. The table includes 450,000 to 600,000 distinct CDR3 sequences, 27% detected once. These data are also associated with another study on T cells of mothers and their children.

Sequencing was done on a sample of blood. Receptors originate from a boy between 2 and 10 years old in good health. The CDR3 runs from the conserved cysteine through the conserved F or W. A D gene is named only where the DNA matches it firmly. Not every row has a clone size; where given, it reads once, few, many or a size class.

>-|TRBV7-6|TRBJ2-2|-
CASSFPAGARTGELFF
TGTGCCAGCAGCTTTCCTGCTGGGGCGCGCACCGGGGAGCTGTTTTTT
>few|TRBV12-3/TRBV12-4|TRBJ1-2|-
CASSLRDNSNYGYTF
TGTGCCAGCAGTCTCAGGGACAACTCTAACTATGGCTACACCTTC
>few|TRBV5-1|TRBJ1-2|TRBD1
CASSNLQGASYGYTF
TGCGCCAGCAGCAACTTACAGGGGGCGAGCTATGGCTACACCTTC
>few|TRBV7-2|TRBJ2-2|-
CASSLRSVANTGELFF
TGTGCCAGCAGCTTGAGATCGGTCGCGAACACCGGGGAGCTGTTTTTT
>few|TRBV27|TRBJ1-3|TRBD1
CASSLTGYGNTIYF
TGTGCCAGCAGTCTGACAGGGTATGGAAACACCATATATTTT
>-|TRBV7-2|TRBJ2-6|TRBD2
CASNLAGSLAGANVLTF
TGTGCCAGCAACTTAGCGGGGTCACTAGCTGGGGCCAACGTCCTGACTTTC
>-|TRBV27|TRBJ2-1|TRBD2
CASSLAGGPVGEQFF
TGTGCCAGCAGTTTAGCGGGAGGGCCGGTTGGGGAGCAGTTCTTC
>few|TRBV20-1|TRBJ2-1|-
CSARDPTGHYNEQFF
TGCAGTGCTAGAGATCCGACAGGACATTACAATGAGCAGTTCTTC
>-|TRBV2|TRBJ2-7|TRBD2
CASREGLAGPYEQYF
TGTGCCAGCAGGGAGGGACTAGCGGGGCCCTACGAGCAGTACTTC
>-|TRBV5-1|TRBJ1-2|TRBD1
CASSPGTANHGYTF
TGCGCCAGCAGCCCGGGGACAGCTAACCATGGCTACACCTTC
>-|TRBV21-1|TRBJ2-7|-
CASSKGCFLLSYEQYF
TGTGCCAGCAGCAAGGGCTGCTTTCTACTCTCCTACGAGCAGTACTTC
>few|TRBV25-1|TRBJ1-1|-
CASSGVQGLNTEAFF
TGTGCCAGCAGTGGTGTACAGGGCCTGAACACTGAAGCTTTCTTT
>-|TRBV12-3/TRBV12-4|TRBJ2-3|-
CASSRGSGRTDTQYF
TGTGCCAGCAGCCGCGGTAGCGGCCGTACAGATACGCAGTATTTT
>-|TRBV29-1|TRBJ2-7|TRBD1
CSGRTGGYEQYF
TGCAGCGGACGGACAGGGGGCTACGAGCAGTACTTC
>many|TRBV20-1|TRBJ2-5|TRBD2
CSARDSRRTSGMGIQETQYF
TGCAGTGCTAGAGATTCGCGTCGGACTAGCGGGATGGGGATTCAAGAGACCCAGTACTTC
>few|TRBV18|TRBJ1-5|-
CASSPVGHQPQHF
TGTGCCAGCTCACCCGTCGGCCATCAGCCCCAGCATTTT
>few|TRBV7-2|TRBJ1-2|TRBD1
CASSYSAGGDYGYTF
TGTGCCAGCAGCTACAGTGCAGGGGGAGACTATGGCTACACCTTC
>few|TRBV11-2|TRBJ2-7|TRBD2
CASSLGATGGYEQYF
TGTGCCAGCAGCTTAGGGGCCACCGGGGGGTACGAGCAGTACTTC
>-|TRBV11-2|TRBJ2-1|TRBD2
CASSLLAGGYEQFF
TGTGCCAGCAGCTTACTAGCGGGAGGGTATGAGCAGTTCTTC
>few|TRBV5-1|TRBJ2-1|TRBD2
CASSLSAGLANEQFF
TGCGCCAGCAGCTTATCCGCCGGACTAGCTAATGAGCAGTTCTTC
>-|TRBV5-1|TRBJ2-5|TRBD2
CASSLSRGGIQETQYF
TGCGCCAGCAGCTTGAGTCGCGGGGGAATTCAAGAGACCCAGTACTTC
>-|TRBV7-2|TRBJ1-2|-
CASSSRAGGDYGYTF
TGTGCCAGCAGCTCACGGGCCGGGGGGGACTATGGCTACACCTTC